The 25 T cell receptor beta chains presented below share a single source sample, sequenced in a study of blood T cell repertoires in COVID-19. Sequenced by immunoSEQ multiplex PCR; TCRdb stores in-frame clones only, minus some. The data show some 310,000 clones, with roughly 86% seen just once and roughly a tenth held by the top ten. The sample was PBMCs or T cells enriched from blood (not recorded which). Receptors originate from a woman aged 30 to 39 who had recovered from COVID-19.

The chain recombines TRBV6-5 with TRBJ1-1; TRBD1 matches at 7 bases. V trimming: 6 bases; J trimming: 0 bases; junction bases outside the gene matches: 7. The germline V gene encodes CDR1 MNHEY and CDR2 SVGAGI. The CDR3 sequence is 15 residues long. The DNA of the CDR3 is TGTGCCAGCAGGATTACCGGGACAGTGAACACTGAAGCTTTCTTT. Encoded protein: CASRITGTVNTEAFF.

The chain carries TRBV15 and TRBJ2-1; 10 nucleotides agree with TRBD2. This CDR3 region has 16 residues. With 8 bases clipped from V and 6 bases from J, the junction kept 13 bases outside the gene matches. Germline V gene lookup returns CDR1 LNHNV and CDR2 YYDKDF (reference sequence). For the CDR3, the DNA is TGTGCCACCGGCTGGCTGGCTAGCGGGAGAGGCAATGAGCAGTTCTTC. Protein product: CATGWLASGRGNEQFF. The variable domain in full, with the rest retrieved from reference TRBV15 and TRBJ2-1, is DAMVIQNPRYQVTQFGKPVTLSCSQTLNHNVMYWYQQKSSQAPKLLFHYYDKDFNNEADTPDNFQSRRPNTSFCFLDIRSPGLGDTAMYLCATGWLASGRGNEQFFGPGTRLTVL.

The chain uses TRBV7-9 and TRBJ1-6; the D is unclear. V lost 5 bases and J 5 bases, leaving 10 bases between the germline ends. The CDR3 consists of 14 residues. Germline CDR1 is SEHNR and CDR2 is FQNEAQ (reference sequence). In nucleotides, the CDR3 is TGTGCCAGCAGCATATACCGAGATAATTCACCCCTCCACTTT. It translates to CASSIYRDNSPLHF.

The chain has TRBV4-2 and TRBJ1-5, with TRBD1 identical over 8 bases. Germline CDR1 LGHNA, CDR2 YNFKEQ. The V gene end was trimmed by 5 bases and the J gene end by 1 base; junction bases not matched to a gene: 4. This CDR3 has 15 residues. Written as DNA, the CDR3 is TGTGCCAGCAGCTTAGACAGGGGAAGCAATCAGCCCCAGCATTTT. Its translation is CASSLDRGSNQPQHF.

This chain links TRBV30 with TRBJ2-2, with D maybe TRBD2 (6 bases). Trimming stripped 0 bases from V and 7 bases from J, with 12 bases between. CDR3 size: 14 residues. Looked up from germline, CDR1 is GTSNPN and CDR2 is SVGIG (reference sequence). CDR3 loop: CAWSVSGGGGELFF. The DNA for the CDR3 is TGTGCCTGGAGTGTATCCGGGGGAGGCGGGGAGCTGTTTTTT.

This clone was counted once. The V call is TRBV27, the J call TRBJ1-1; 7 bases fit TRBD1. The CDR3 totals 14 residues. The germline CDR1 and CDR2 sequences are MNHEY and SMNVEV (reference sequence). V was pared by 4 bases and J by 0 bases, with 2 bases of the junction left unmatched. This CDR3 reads CASSSTGMNTEAFF. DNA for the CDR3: TGTGCCAGCAGTTCGACAGGGATGAACACTGAAGCTTTCTTT.

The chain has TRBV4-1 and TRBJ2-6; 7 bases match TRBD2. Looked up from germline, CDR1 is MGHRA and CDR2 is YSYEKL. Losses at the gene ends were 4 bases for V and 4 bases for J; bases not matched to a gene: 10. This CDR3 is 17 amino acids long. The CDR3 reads CASSPWSGVLGANVLTF. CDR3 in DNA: TGCGCCAGCAGCCCTTGGAGCGGGGTTCTGGGGGCCAACGTCCTGACTTTC.

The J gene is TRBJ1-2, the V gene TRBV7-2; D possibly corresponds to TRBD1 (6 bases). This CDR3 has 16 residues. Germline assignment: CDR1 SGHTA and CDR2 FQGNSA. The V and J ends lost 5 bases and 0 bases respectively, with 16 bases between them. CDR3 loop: CASSKIQGSTNYGYTF. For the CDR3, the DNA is TGTGCCAGCAGCAAAATACAGGGATCAACTAACTATGGCTACACCTTC.

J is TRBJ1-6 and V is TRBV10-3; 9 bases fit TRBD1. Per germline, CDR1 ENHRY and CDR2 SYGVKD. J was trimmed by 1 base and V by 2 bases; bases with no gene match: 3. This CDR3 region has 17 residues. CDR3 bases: TGTGCCATCAGTGAGACAGGGGGCAGGTCCTATAATTCACCCCTCCACTTT. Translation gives CAISETGGRSYNSPLHF.

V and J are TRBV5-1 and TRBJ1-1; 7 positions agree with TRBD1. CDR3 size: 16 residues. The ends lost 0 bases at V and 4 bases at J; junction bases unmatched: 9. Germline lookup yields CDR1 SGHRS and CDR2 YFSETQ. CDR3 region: CASSLARQGDITEAFF. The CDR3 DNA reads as TGCGCCAGCAGCTTGGCACGACAGGGTGACATCACTGAAGCTTTCTTT.

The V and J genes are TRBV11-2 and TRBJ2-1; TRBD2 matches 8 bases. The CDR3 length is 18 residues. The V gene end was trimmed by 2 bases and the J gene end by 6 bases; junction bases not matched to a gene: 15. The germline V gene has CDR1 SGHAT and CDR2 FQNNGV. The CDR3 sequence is CASSLFSGGGRFINEQFF. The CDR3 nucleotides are TGTGCCAGCAGCTTATTCTCGGGCGGGGGGCGATTTATCAATGAGCAGTTCTTC.

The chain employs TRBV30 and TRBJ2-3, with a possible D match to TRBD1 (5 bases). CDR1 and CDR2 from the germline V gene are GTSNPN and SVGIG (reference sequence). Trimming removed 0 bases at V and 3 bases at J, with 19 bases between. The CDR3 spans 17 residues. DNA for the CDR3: TGTGCCTGGAGTGTAAGTGTAGGGCAGGGTGCGACAGATACGCAGTATTTT. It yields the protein CAWSVSVGQGATDTQYF.

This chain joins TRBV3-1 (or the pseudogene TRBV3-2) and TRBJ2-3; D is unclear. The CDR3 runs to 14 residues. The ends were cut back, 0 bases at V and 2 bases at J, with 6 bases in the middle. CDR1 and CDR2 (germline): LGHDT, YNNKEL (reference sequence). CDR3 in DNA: TGTGCCAGCAGCCAAGATTATTCCACAGATACGCAGTATTTT. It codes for CASSQDYSTDTQYF.

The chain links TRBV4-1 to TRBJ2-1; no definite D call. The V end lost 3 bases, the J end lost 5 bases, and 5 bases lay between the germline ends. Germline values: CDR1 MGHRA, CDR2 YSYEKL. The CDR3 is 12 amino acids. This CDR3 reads CASSHSHNEQFF. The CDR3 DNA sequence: TGCGCCAGCAGCCATAGTCACAATGAGCAGTTCTTC.

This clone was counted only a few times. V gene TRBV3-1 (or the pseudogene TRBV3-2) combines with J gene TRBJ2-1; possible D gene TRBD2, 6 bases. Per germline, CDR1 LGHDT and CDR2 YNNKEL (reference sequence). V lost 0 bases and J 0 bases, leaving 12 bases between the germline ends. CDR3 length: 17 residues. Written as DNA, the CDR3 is TGTGCCAGCAGCCAAGAGGGACTTCTAAGCTCCTACAATGAGCAGTTCTTC. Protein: CASSQEGLLSSYNEQFF.

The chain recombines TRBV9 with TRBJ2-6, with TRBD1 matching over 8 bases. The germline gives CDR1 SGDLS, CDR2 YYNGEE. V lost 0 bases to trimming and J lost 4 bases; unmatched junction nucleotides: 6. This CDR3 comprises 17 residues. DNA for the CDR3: TGTGCCAGCAGCGTAGCTCTCAGGGGGCCAGGGGCCAACGTCCTGACTTTC. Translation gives CASSVALRGPGANVLTF.

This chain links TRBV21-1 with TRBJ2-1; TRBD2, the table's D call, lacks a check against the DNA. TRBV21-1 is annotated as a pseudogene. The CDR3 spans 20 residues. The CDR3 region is CASSKVGLAGVASLISEQFF. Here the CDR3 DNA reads TGTGCCAGCAGCAAAGTTGGGCTAGCGGGAGTAGCGTCCCTAATTAGTGAGCAGTTCTTC.

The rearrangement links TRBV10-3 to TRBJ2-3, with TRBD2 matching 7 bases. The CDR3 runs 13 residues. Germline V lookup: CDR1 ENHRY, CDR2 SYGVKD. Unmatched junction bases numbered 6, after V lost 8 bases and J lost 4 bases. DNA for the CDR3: TGTGCCATCGCCAGCGGGATGGCAGATACGCAGTATTTT. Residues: CAIASGMADTQYF.

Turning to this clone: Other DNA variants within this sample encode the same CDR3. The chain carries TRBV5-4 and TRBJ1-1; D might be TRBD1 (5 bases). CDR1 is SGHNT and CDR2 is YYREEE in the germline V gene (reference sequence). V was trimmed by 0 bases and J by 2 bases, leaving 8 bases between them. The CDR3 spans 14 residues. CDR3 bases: TGTGCCAGCAGCTTGGGGGGCGGAAACACTGAAGCTTTCTTT. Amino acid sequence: CASSLGGGNTEAFF.

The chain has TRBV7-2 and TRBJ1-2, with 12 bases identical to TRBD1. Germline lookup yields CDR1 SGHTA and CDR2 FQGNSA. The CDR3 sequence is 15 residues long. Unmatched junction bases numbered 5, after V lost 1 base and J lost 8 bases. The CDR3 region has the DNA TGTGCCAGCAGCTTAGAGGGACAGGGGGCCCGCGGCTACACCTTC. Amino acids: CASSLEGQGARGYTF.

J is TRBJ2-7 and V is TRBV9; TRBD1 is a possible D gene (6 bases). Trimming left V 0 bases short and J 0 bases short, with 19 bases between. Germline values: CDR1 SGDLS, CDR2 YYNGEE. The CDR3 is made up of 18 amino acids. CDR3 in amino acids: CASSVGISTGILSYEQYF. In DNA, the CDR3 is TGTGCCAGCAGCGTAGGAATATCTACAGGGATACTCTCCTACGAGCAGTACTTC.

This CDR3 reads CASSPLGGTDSPLHF. Written as DNA, the CDR3 is TGTGCCAGCAGTCCTTTGGGAGGGACGGATTCACCCCTCCACTTT. The chain couples TRBV28 to TRBJ1-6, with D possibly being TRBD1 (5 bases). V dropped 5 bases and J dropped 8 bases, with 16 bases sitting between them. The CDR3 is 15 residues long. Germline V gene lookup returns CDR1 MDHEN and CDR2 SYDVKM.

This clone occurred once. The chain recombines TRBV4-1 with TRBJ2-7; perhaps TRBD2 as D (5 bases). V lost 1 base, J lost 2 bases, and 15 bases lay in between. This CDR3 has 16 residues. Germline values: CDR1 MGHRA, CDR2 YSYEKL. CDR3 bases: TGCGCCAGCAGCCAAGCTTACCAGCGGAGAACCTACGAGCAGTACTTC. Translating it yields CASSQAYQRRTYEQYF.

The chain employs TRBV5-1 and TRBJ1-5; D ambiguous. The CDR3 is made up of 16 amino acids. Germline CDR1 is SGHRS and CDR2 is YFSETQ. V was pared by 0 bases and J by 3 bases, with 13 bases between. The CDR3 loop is CASSLVPGSTNQPQHF. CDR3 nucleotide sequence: TGCGCCAGCAGCTTGGTACCGGGATCCACCAATCAGCCCCAGCATTTT.

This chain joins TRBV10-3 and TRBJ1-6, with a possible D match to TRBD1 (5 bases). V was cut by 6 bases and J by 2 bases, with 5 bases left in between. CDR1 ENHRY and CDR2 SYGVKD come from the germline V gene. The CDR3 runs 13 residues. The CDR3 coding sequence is TGTGCCATCAGGGACACCTATAATTCACCCCTCCACTTT. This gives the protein CAIRDTYNSPLHF.